Below are 8 T cell receptor beta chains sequenced from a single sample in a study of OX40 agonist ivuxolimab in advanced cancers. Sequencing used immunoSEQ multiplex PCR; TCRdb keeps in-frame clones, though not all of them. The sample lists more than 55,000 clones; approximately 88% were seen once. The sequences come from CD4+ or CD8+ T cells sorted from blood, collected in a trial of the OX40 agonist ivuxolimab. These TCRs come from an adult with an advanced solid tumor such as melanoma, head and neck, liver or kidney cancer.

The chain couples TRBV5-4 to TRBJ1-4, with D unclear. This CDR3 is 13 amino acids long. CDR1 is SGHNT, CDR2 YYREEE, per germline (reference sequence). Trimming removed 0 bases from V and 8 bases from J, with 8 bases in between. CDR3 protein: CASSLVPGEKLFF. DNA of the CDR3: TGTGCCAGCAGCTTGGTCCCCGGAGAAAAACTGTTTTTT.

The rearrangement joins TRBV5-1 to TRBJ2-2, with 8 nucleotides matching TRBD2. The length of the CDR3 is 18 residues. V shed 4 bases, J shed 3 bases, and the junction held 14 bases outside the gene matches. Germline V gene sequence: CDR1 SGHRS, CDR2 YFSETQ. As DNA, the CDR3 is TGCGCCAGCAGCGCCGCTGGTAGCGGGGTGCCCCACACCGGGGAGCTGTTTTTT. It specifies CASSAAGSGVPHTGELFF.

The rearrangement links TRBV6-6 to TRBJ1-1, with D perhaps TRBD1 (5 bases). Trimming removed 1 base at V and 3 bases at J, with 9 bases between. The CDR3 contains 14 residues. Germline V gene sequence: CDR1 MNHNY, CDR2 SVGAGI (reference sequence). CDR3 in amino acids: CASSYWQGDTEAFF. The CDR3 DNA sequence: TGTGCCAGCAGTTACTGGCAGGGAGACACTGAAGCTTTCTTT.

CDR3 nucleotide sequence: TGTGCCAGCAGTTCAGGTTCCGGGACAGGGGGGCCCTATGGCTACACCTTC. It specifies CASSSGSGTGGPYGYTF. The chain carries TRBV5-4 and TRBJ1-2; the match to TRBD1 covers 11 bases. The germline gives CDR1 SGHNT, CDR2 YYREEE (reference sequence). The CDR3 covers 17 residues. Trimming cost V 5 bases and J 4 bases; bases outside gene matches: 13.

This chain connects TRBV6-1 to TRBJ2-6, with D maybe TRBD2 (7 bases). Germline assignment: CDR1 MNHNS and CDR2 SASEGT. V gave up 6 bases and J gave up 4 bases, with 13 bases separating them. The CDR3 runs to 15 residues. CDR3 sequence reads: CASSHREGGANVLTF. CDR3 DNA: TGTGCCAGCAGCCACAGGGAGGGAGGGGCCAACGTCCTGACTTTC.

The J gene is TRBJ1-2, the V gene TRBV6-5; TRBD1 might be the D (5 bases). CDR3 size: 14 residues. Germline CDR1 MNHEY, CDR2 SVGAGI. V lost 5 bases and J 2 bases, leaving 12 bases between the germline ends. The CDR3 DNA reads TGTGCCAGCAGTCATGATCCAGGGAACTATGGCTACACCTTC. Translated: CASSHDPGNYGYTF.

The J gene is TRBJ2-5, the V gene TRBV7-9; D may be TRBD2 (5 bases). V lost 6 bases and J 2 bases, leaving 16 bases between the germline ends. Germline CDR1 is SEHNR and CDR2 is FQNEAQ (reference sequence). This CDR3 has 15 amino acids. This CDR3 is CASSPADGDQETQYF. The CDR3 DNA reads as TGTGCCAGCAGTCCCGCGGACGGGGATCAAGAGACCCAGTACTTC.

The rearrangement links TRBV11-3 to TRBJ2-7; D is possibly TRBD2 (5 bases). V was cut by 1 base and J by 2 bases, with 12 bases left in between. Germline lookup yields CDR1 SGHNT and CDR2 YENEEA. The CDR3 is 15 residues long. CDR3 protein: CASSLAPGSAYEQYF. Here the CDR3 DNA reads TGTGCCAGCAGCTTAGCGCCGGGGAGCGCCTACGAGCAGTACTTC.